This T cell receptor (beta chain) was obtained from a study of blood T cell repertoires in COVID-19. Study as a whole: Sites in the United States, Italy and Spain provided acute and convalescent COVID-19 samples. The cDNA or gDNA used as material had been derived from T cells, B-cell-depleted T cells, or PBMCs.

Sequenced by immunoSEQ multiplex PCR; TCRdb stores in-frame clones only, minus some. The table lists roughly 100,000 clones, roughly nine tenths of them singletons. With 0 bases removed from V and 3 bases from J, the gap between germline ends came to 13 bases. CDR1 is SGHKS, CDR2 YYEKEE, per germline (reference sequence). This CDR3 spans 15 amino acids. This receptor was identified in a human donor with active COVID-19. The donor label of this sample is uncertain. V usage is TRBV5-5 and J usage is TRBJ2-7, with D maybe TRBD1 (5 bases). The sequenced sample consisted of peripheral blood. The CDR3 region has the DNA TGTGCCAGCAGCTTGGAACAGGCGAAATACTACGAGCAGTACTTC. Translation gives CASSLEQAKYYEQYF. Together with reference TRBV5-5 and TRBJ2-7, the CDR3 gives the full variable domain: DAGVTQSPTHLIKTRGQQVTLRCSPISGHKSVSWYQQVLGQGPQFIFQYYEKEERGRGNFPDRFSARQFPNYSSELNVNALLLGDSALYLCASSLEQAKYYEQYFGPGTRLTVT.